The rows below give T cell receptor beta chains drawn from one sample of a study of blood T cell repertoires in COVID-19. The table came from immunoSEQ multiplex PCR; TCRdb's copy has only in-frame clones and leaves some out. The repertoire holds 200,000 to 300,000 clones, with around 84% as singletons. The sample was peripheral blood. The receptors derive from a woman in her sixties with COVID-19, enrolled during active disease. Both conserved end residues are part of each CDR3.

TRBV5-8	TRBJ2-2	CASSLGWANTGELFF
TRBV30	TRBJ2-3	CAWSMPSGSWADTQYF
TRBV28	TRBJ1-2	CADRDRGNGYTF
TRBV5-4	TRBJ2-1	CASKTAGAQNEQFF
TRBV27	TRBJ2-2	CASSPWGRRNTGELFF
TRBV5-8	TRBJ1-1	CASSPGLTNTEAFF
TRBV5-5	TRBJ2-7	CASRQDRDPYEQYF
TRBV30	TRBJ2-2	CAWSPGFLSTGELFF
TRBV19	TRBJ2-7	CASSTQGGEQYF
TRBV14	TRBJ2-1	CASRNSGSQEQFF
TRBV4-3	TRBJ2-1	CASSWRESHNEQFF
TRBV5-1	TRBJ2-1	CASSYGGLAGGFHEQFF
TRBV14	TRBJ2-5	CASSQVRGMGETQYF
TRBV6-2/TRBV6-3	TRBJ1-2	CASSSPGWDLQGSGYTF
TRBV9	TRBJ1-2	CASSVESGQLLYGYTF
TRBV6-5	TRBJ1-6	CASSSGQGYSPLHF
TRBV18	TRBJ2-5	CASSPPPGGLTQYF
TRBV14	TRBJ2-1	CASSPRGSGRVVSEQFF
TRBV6-1	TRBJ1-2	CASSFQYGYTF
TRBV27	TRBJ2-5	CASSTRTSGRVTQETQYF
TRBV30	TRBJ1-5	CAIAQGNQPQHF
TRBV11-1	TRBJ2-2	CASSLWGGNTGELFF
TRBV7-2	TRBJ2-2	CASSLRSAGGWTGELFF
TRBV6-6	TRBJ1-2	CASSYSRGNYGYTF
TRBV12-5	TRBJ2-2	CASGLVQGATNTGELFF
TRBV6-4	TRBJ2-7	CASREPGLDSYEQYF
TRBV15	TRBJ1-4	CATSRVRGEEKLFF
TRBV18	TRBJ2-5	CASSPASNQETQYF
TRBV4-1	TRBJ2-3	CASSLSQGPEDTQYF
TRBV7-3	TRBJ2-1	CASSLTGGSSYNEQFF
TRBV11-2	TRBJ2-7	CASSLLTGVRSGEQYF
TRBV27	TRBJ1-6	CASSLEPRGGGNSPLHF
TRBV6-6	TRBJ1-1	CASSYSGDGGEAFF
TRBV27	TRBJ2-4	CASRGLAGLVDIQYF
TRBV5-1	TRBJ1-2	CASSLGTGVSYGYTF
TRBV2	TRBJ1-1	CASTRRFGQGNTEAFF
TRBV28	TRBJ1-1	CASSLGGGRTEAFF
TRBV3-1/TRBV3-2	TRBJ1-5	CASSQDAAEGQPQHF
TRBV24-1	TRBJ2-3	CATRDTRTDTQYF
TRBV29-1	TRBJ2-5	CSVVQGSWETQYF
TRBV5-1	TRBJ1-6	CASSFQTGQKNSPLHF
TRBV7-7	TRBJ2-7	CASSLKAGVAEQYF
TRBV5-4	TRBJ2-7	CASSLGPSSYEQYF
TRBV5-5	TRBJ1-4	CASSLQGTVPNEKLFF
TRBV18	TRBJ1-6	CASSRLSGNNSPLHF
TRBV7-9	TRBJ2-1	CASSKTGIEQFF
TRBV28	TRBJ2-1	CASSLFFSGSSYNEQFF
TRBV10-3	TRBJ1-3	CAISETGTANSGNTIYF
TRBV2	TRBJ1-5	CASRADRAHQPQHF
TRBV4-1	TRBJ2-5	CASSQDIGTGRETQYF
TRBV28	TRBJ2-7	CASSLAVHSYEQYF
TRBV24-1	TRBJ1-5	CATSVGEGYQPQHF
TRBV18	TRBJ2-3	CASSPLAGRSSDTDTQYF
TRBV27	TRBJ1-1	CASSYMTGASVTEAFF
TRBV27	TRBJ1-1	CASSFRVGSHTEAFF
TRBV28	TRBJ2-5	CASSTAGGLGETQYF
TRBV6-4	TRBJ1-4	CASSTNRATNEKLFF
TRBV24-1	TRBJ2-1	CATSDPKALAGVLNEQFF
TRBV5-1	TRBJ2-1	CASSLDLNEQFF